These 8 T cell receptor beta chains share one sample of origin, sequenced in a study of cytomegalovirus exposure and HLA in healthy donors. The PCR contained 60 Vbeta and 13 Jbeta primers. Some clones are missing from TCRdb's copy, which holds only in-frame ones; the method was immunoSEQ multiplex PCR. The sample holds more than 140,000 clones, roughly 86% seen once. The sequencing input was PBMCs. Source of these receptors: a man aged 18 to 29 in good health and CMV-seropositive.

Worth noting for this clone: One end of the junction varies from germline; a read error may be responsible. This sample includes further DNA sequences coding for the same CDR3. This chain connects TRBV5-1 to TRBJ2-5; 11 positions match TRBD2. Looked up from germline, CDR1 is SGHRS and CDR2 is YFSETQ. The CDR3 contains 15 residues. This CDR3 is CASSMGLAVQETQYF. The CDR3 DNA is TGCGCCAGCAGCATGGGACTAGCGGTCCAAGAAACCCAGTACTTC.

The chain links TRBV5-1 to TRBJ1-4; a possible D gene is TRBD1 (6 bases). Germline assignment: CDR1 SGHRS and CDR2 YFSETQ. V dropped 2 bases and J dropped 0 bases, with 11 bases sitting between them. There are 16 residues in the CDR3. The CDR3 reads CASSFGQPATNEKLFF. As DNA, the CDR3 is TGCGCCAGCAGCTTTGGACAGCCAGCAACTAATGAAAAACTGTTTTTT.

J is TRBJ2-2 and V is TRBV5-1, with D maybe TRBD2 (7 bases). The CDR3 sequence is 16 residues long. The germline gives CDR1 SGHRS, CDR2 YFSETQ. V lost 0 bases and J lost 4, with 13 bases in between. CDR3 amino acids: CASSLVGGHSTGELFF. Written as DNA, the CDR3 is TGCGCCAGCAGCTTGGTGGGGGGGCATAGCACCGGGGAGCTGTTTTTT. The variable domain in full, with the rest retrieved from reference TRBV5-1 and TRBJ2-2, is KAGVTQTPRYLIKTRGQQVTLSCSPISGHRSVSWYQQTPGQGLQFLFEYFSETQRNKGNFPGRFSGRQFSNSRSEMNVSTLELGDSALYLCASSLVGGHSTGELFFGEGSRLTVL.

The V and J genes are TRBV27 and TRBJ2-5; D is perhaps TRBD1 (7 bases). The CDR3 covers 14 residues. V lost 7 bases, J lost 4 bases, and 16 bases lay in between. Germline loops: CDR1 MNHEY, CDR2 SMNVEV (reference sequence). DNA of the CDR3: TGTGCCAGCACCAAAGGAGGGGGCCTAGAGACCCAGTACTTC. It yields the protein CASTKGGGLETQYF.

The rearrangement joins TRBV2 to TRBJ2-7, with D unresolved. V was trimmed by 3 bases and J by 8 bases, leaving 5 bases between them. The CDR3 is 10 residues long. Germline-derived CDR1 and CDR2 are SNHLY and FYNNEI. Here the CDR3 reads CASSERKQYF. CDR3 sequence (DNA): TGTGCCAGCAGTGAGAGGAAGCAGTACTTC.

This sequence joins TRBV28 and TRBJ1-2, with 7 bases matching TRBD1. V was pared by 5 bases and J by 3 bases, with 3 bases of the junction left unmatched. This CDR3 is 13 amino acids long. Germline V gene lookup returns CDR1 MDHEN and CDR2 SYDVKM. Written as DNA, the CDR3 is TGTGCCAGCAGTCTCGACAGGGACTATGGCTACACCTTC. Translation: CASSLDRDYGYTF.

The chain is built from TRBV4-1 and TRBJ2-7, with 7 positions matching TRBD2. CDR1 MGHRA and CDR2 YSYEKL come from the germline V gene. V shed 5 bases, J shed 0 bases, and the junction held 7 bases outside the gene matches. The CDR3 consists of 15 residues. The CDR3 DNA sequence: TGCGCCAGCAGCGGGGAGGGCAGGGTCTCCTACGAGCAGTACTTC. Amino acid sequence: CASSGEGRVSYEQYF.

This clone was observed a few times. The genes are TRBV28 and TRBJ2-5, with 9 positions matching TRBD1. Gene TRBJ2-7 matches the end of the DNA better, so the J call may be wrong. The CDR3 covers 17 residues. Germline V gene lookup returns CDR1 MDHEN and CDR2 SYDVKM. The CDR3 protein is CASSSSSSTGGYYEQYF. The CDR3 coding sequence is TGTGCCAGCAGTTCCTCATCCTCGACAGGGGGGTACTACGAGCAGTACTTC.